The 14 T cell receptor beta chains below were found in one sample sequenced in a study of blood T cell repertoires in COVID-19. Repertoires were generated with immunoSEQ multiplex PCR, while TCRdb's copy carries only in-frame clones and drops some. This sample has 200,000 to 300,000 clones, with about 87% found just once. Material: PBMCs or T cells enriched from blood (not recorded which). The receptors were sampled from a woman aged 40 to 49 with acute COVID-19.

The chain has TRBV3-1 (or the pseudogene TRBV3-2) and TRBJ1-2; TRBD1 matches at 12 bases. The length of the CDR3 is 14 residues. Germline-derived CDR1 and CDR2 are LGHDT and YNNKEL (reference sequence). The V segment lost 5 bases and the J segment 8 bases; nucleotides outside the gene matches: 6. CDR3 sequence (DNA): TGTGCCAGCAGCACGGGACAGGGGGCGAGAGGCTACACCTTC. This codes for CASSTGQGARGYTF.

The gene calls are TRBV11-2 and TRBJ2-3; D call uncertain. Germline values: CDR1 SGHAT, CDR2 FQNNGV. This CDR3 is built from 13 residues. V gave up 0 bases and J gave up 7 bases, with 8 bases separating them. In DNA form, the CDR3 reads TGTGCCAGCAGCTTAGATTGGCGGAATACGCAGTATTTT. Translating it yields CASSLDWRNTQYF.

The rearrangement links TRBV5-1 to TRBJ2-2; TRBD1 matches at 9 bases. CDR1 is SGHRS and CDR2 is YFSETQ in the germline V gene. The CDR3 covers 15 residues. The J segment lost 4 bases and the V segment lost 3 bases, leaving 4 bases of the junction unmatched. The CDR3 region has the DNA TGCGCCAGCAGCTCGGGACAGGGAGGCACCGGGGAGCTGTTTTTT. Its protein product is CASSSGQGGTGELFF.

This chain links TRBV27 with TRBJ1-6; D gene uncertain. V was clipped by 7 bases and J by 5 bases, with 21 bases between them. The germline V gene encodes CDR1 MNHEY and CDR2 SMNVEV (reference sequence). This CDR3 spans 17 amino acids. In nucleotides, the CDR3 is TGTGCCAGCACCAACAGCCCCCCCCGGCAGGATAATTCACCCCTCCACTTT. Translated: CASTNSPPRQDNSPLHF.

The gene calls are TRBV28 and TRBJ1-1; 8 bases are a match to TRBD1. Germline-derived CDR1 and CDR2 are MDHEN and SYDVKM. The CDR3 consists of 16 residues. The V gene end was trimmed by 6 bases and the J gene end by 0 bases; junction bases not matched to a gene: 9. CDR3 DNA: TGTGCCAGCAGATTAAGGACAGGGCTCATGAACACTGAAGCTTTCTTT. It specifies CASRLRTGLMNTEAFF.

This chain joins TRBV6-1 and TRBJ2-3; 8 bases map to TRBD2. The CDR3 length is 16 residues. Germline lookup yields CDR1 MNHNS and CDR2 SASEGT. After removal of 2 bases from V and 5 bases from J, the junction contained 9 bases not matched to a gene. The CDR3 sequence is CASSEKGTSWGDTQYF. The CDR3 DNA reads as TGTGCCAGCAGTGAAAAAGGGACTAGTTGGGGAGATACGCAGTATTTT.

The chain has TRBV30 and TRBJ2-1; 14 bases map to TRBD2. CDR3 length: 15 residues. After removal of 3 bases from V and 5 bases from J, the junction contained 3 bases not matched to a gene. In germline, CDR1 is GTSNPN, CDR2 SVGIG (reference sequence). This CDR3 reads CAWRSGLAGDNEQFF. The CDR3 bases are TGTGCCTGGAGATCGGGACTAGCGGGGGACAATGAGCAGTTCTTC.

CDR3 DNA sequence: TGTGCCGCGGGACTAGCGCTAAACGACTACGAGCAGTACTTC. The encoded protein is CAAGLALNDYEQYF. The V gene is TRBV6-5, the J gene TRBJ2-7; 10 positions match TRBD2. The germline gives CDR1 MNHEY, CDR2 SVGAGI. This CDR3 spans 14 amino acids. The V and J ends lost 11 bases and 3 bases, in that order; junction bases with no gene match: 10.

This chain connects TRBV4-2 to TRBJ1-1; perhaps TRBD1 as D (5 bases). The germline gives CDR1 LGHNA, CDR2 YNFKEQ. V was cut by 3 bases and J by 1 base, with 12 bases left in between. CDR3 length: 15 amino acids. The CDR3 is CASSHSRGSNTEAFF. CDR3 DNA sequence: TGTGCCAGCAGCCACTCCCGGGGGTCGAACACTGAAGCTTTCTTT.

This clone has a single count. The CDR3 DNA reads as TGTGCTAGTGGTTTGGTACTAGGTAATGTCCGTCAGCCCCAGCATTTT. It is translated as CASGLVLGNVRQPQHF. The V gene is TRBV12-5, the J gene TRBJ1-5; D uncertain. CDR1 is LGHNT, CDR2 FRNRAP, per germline. The CDR3 runs 16 residues. Trimming took 0 bases from V and 6 from J, leaving 15 bases between them.

This clone appeared a single time. The chain recombines TRBV5-4 with TRBJ1-4; 9 bases fit TRBD1. Germline V gives CDR1 SGHNT, CDR2 YYREEE (reference sequence). This CDR3 contains 14 residues. The J segment lost 8 bases and the V segment lost 4 bases, leaving 6 bases of the junction unmatched. The CDR3 reads CASSRDRVGEKLFF. DNA of the CDR3: TGTGCCAGCAGCCGGGACAGGGTAGGAGAAAAACTGTTTTTT.

The V and J genes are TRBV28 and TRBJ1-1, with D possibly matching TRBD1 (5 bases). V lost 1 base to trimming and J lost 1 base, with 7 bases between them. The germline gives CDR1 MDHEN, CDR2 SYDVKM. This CDR3 region has 14 residues. The CDR3 nucleotides are TGTGCCAGCAGTTTATTAGGGGAGAACACTGAAGCTTTCTTT. Its protein product is CASSLLGENTEAFF.

The genes are TRBV3-1 (or the pseudogene TRBV3-2) and TRBJ2-1; a weak D match, TRBD2 (5 bases). The CDR3 contains 17 residues. The V and J ends lost 1 base and 0 bases respectively, with 13 bases between them. CDR1 is LGHDT and CDR2 is YNNKEL in the germline V gene (reference sequence). The CDR3 DNA sequence: TGTGCCAGCAGCCAAGGCCCTCCGGGGTCCTCCTACAATGAGCAGTTCTTC. Translating gives CASSQGPPGSSYNEQFF.

The chain carries TRBV20-1 and TRBJ2-2; a possible D gene is TRBD1 (5 bases). Germline CDR1 and CDR2: DFQATT and SNEGSKA (reference sequence). Trimming pared 3 bases from V and 3 bases from J, leaving 26 bases between. The CDR3 contains 19 residues. The CDR3 region has the DNA TGCAGTGCTAGTGATGGGGCCCAGCGATTTGGTTTCGACACCGGGGAGCTGTTTTTT. Its protein product is CSASDGAQRFGFDTGELFF.